The T cell receptor beta chain under discussion was sequenced for a study of shared clonotypes between healthy human individuals. On this clone itself: At the DNA level, this CDR3 is encoded by other sequences in the same sample as well.

CD45RO-negative, CCR7-positively selected cells formed the naive CD8 fraction, excluding terminally differentiated effector memory CD45RA+ cells. Study donors comprised healthy, HIV-negative adults devoid of recent acute infection or vaccination. Only Caucasian adults living in Nashville, Tennessee served as donors. The data were produced by immunoSEQ multiplex PCR, yet TCRdb's version contains in-frame clones alone and is incomplete. This repertoire shows approximately 590,000 clones, over 95% found once; its top ten account for around 0.097%. Trimming took off 3 bases at V and 4 bases at J, with 8 bases between the two ends. Germline V gives CDR1 MNHEY, CDR2 SMNVEV (reference sequence). The length of the CDR3 is 13 residues.

Input material: naive CD8+ T cells sorted from blood. The gene calls are TRBV27 and TRBJ2-3, with D maybe TRBD2 (6 bases). The sequence was obtained from a woman aged 25 to 39 in good health. The CDR3 nucleotides read TGTGCCAGCAGTTTTGGCGGGGCAGATACGCAGTATTTT. As protein: CASSFGGADTQYF.